This T cell receptor beta chain is drawn from a study of blood T cell repertoires in COVID-19. Looking at the study overall: The analysed material was cDNA or gDNA that came from T cells, B-cell-depleted T cells, or PBMCs.

CDR1 and CDR2 from the germline V gene are LGHDT and YNNKEL (reference sequence). The CDR3 is made up of 15 amino acids. V was cut by 4 bases and J by 2 bases, with 14 bases left in between. Per the authors' pipeline: Amplification of reference gene primers was used by the study to estimate nucleated cell counts. The data were produced by immunoSEQ multiplex PCR, yet TCRdb's version contains in-frame clones alone and is incomplete. Clone size and the V and J calls come from that table; the DNA yielded D and trimming. The table has about 120,000 clones, approximately 90% seen once. The chain joins TRBV3-1 (or the pseudogene TRBV3-2) to TRBJ1-2; possible D gene TRBD1, 6 bases. The sequence was collected from an older man with active or convalescent COVID-19. The sample taken for sequencing was peripheral blood. The CDR3 DNA is TGTGCCAGCAGCCCACAAGGACAGTTCAACTATGGCTACACCTTC. It translates to CASSPQGQFNYGYTF.